This T cell receptor (beta chain) was sequenced for a study of graft-versus-host responses after intestinal transplantation. In the study overall: The recipients all started with anti-thymocyte globulin induction and then took tacrolimus and steroids for about 3 years. Findings of the study overall: Allografts carried high graft-versus-host to host-versus-graft clonal ratios in patients having graft-donor T cell macrochimerism. Present in recipient marrow, GvH clones included some that appeared first in ileum or blood.

Generated by immunoSEQ multiplex PCR, the TCRdb table keeps only in-frame clones and is missing some. Of about 98,000 clones listed, less than 90% are singletons. V was clipped by 6 bases and J by 7 bases, with 9 bases between them. This CDR3 has 12 amino acids. Per germline, CDR1 MNHEY and CDR2 SVGAGI. There are a few counts of this clone. Its antigen is unknown. This TCR was recovered from a human donor who received an intestinal transplant. Here the sequenced sample was unstimulated CD8+ T cells sorted from spleen or lymph node cells, taken before intestinal transplant. The rearrangement links TRBV6-5 to TRBJ2-2, with D perhaps TRBD2 (5 bases). The CDR3 is CASSGVGGELFF. For the CDR3, the DNA is TGTGCCAGCAGCGGGGTGGGCGGGGAGCTGTTTTTT.